Listed below are T cell receptor beta chains from one sample, sequenced in a study of control samples from healthy donors and cancer patients. Assay used: immunoSEQ multiplex PCR; TCRdb lists only in-frame clones, some missing. The data show roughly 84,000 clones, with over 75% seen just once and 6.5% to 7.5% held by the top ten. Sequences were obtained from blood. These receptors were taken from a man aged 50 or older in good health. CDR3s include the opening cysteine and the closing phenylalanine or tryptophan. The order of the fields is clone size, J gene, V gene, CDR3 length, D gene, CDR3 protein, CDR3 DNA. D genes are given only for firm matches. Clone size appears in some rows only: once, few, many, or a class for an expanded clone.

>NA|TRBJ1-5|TRBV12-3/TRBV12-4|13|NA
CATSRGLRQPQHF
TGTGCCACCTCAAGGGGGTTAAGACAGCCCCAGCATTTT
>once|TRBJ2-5|TRBV19|14|NA
CASSIRSGQETQYF
TGTGCCAGTAGTATACGGAGTGGGCAAGAGACCCAGTACTTC
>NA|TRBJ1-2|TRBV20-1|11|NA
CSAVSGDGYTF
TGCAGTGCGGTGTCAGGGGATGGCTACACCTTC
>NA|TRBJ1-5|TRBV2|14|NA
CASSEGTLTQPQHF
TGTGCCAGCAGTGAGGGGACACTCACCCAGCCCCAGCATTTT
>few|TRBJ1-2|TRBV5-6|14|NA
CASSPRGIRYGYTF
TGTGCCAGCAGCCCTAGGGGGATAAGATATGGCTACACCTTC
>NA|TRBJ2-7|TRBV11-2|14|NA
CASSGDWTDYEQYF
TGTGCCAGCAGCGGAGACTGGACAGACTACGAGCAGTACTTC
>NA|TRBJ2-7|TRBV12-2|16|NA
CASRLAFEGRSLRQYF
TGTGCAAGTCGCTTAGCGTTCGAAGGGCGATCCTTGCGGCAGTACTTC
>NA|TRBJ1-5|TRBV6-6|13|NA
CATVGGDGQPQHF
TGTGCGACAGTAGGGGGGGATGGTCAGCCCCAGCATTTT
>NA|TRBJ2-7|TRBV30|12|NA
CAWSGGAYEQYF
TGTGCCTGGAGTGGGGGGGCCTACGAGCAGTACTTC
>NA|TRBJ2-7|TRBV10-3|13|NA
CAIQAGSTYEQYF
TGTGCCATCCAGGCAGGGTCGACCTACGAGCAGTACTTC
>NA|TRBJ1-1|TRBV11-2|15|NA
CASSYMGGLWTEAFF
TGTGCCAGCAGCTACATGGGCGGGCTGTGGACTGAAGCTTTCTTT
>NA|TRBJ1-2|TRBV5-4|13|NA
CASSLDRSYGYTF
TGTGCCAGCAGCTTGGACAGATCCTATGGCTACACCTTC
>NA|TRBJ2-1|TRBV6-5|16|TRBD2
CASSYSRGGTYNEQFF
TGTGCCAGCAGTTACTCGCGGGGGGGGACCTACAATGAGCAGTTCTTC
>NA|TRBJ2-3|TRBV7-2|16|TRBD2
CASSARDYLRADTQYF
TGTGCCAGCAGCGCCCGGGACTACCTTCGGGCAGATACGCAGTATTTT
>NA|TRBJ2-7|TRBV6-5|14|TRBD1
CASHSGTGFQEQYF
TGTGCCAGCCACTCCGGGACAGGGTTTCAAGAGCAGTACTTC
>few|TRBJ1-2|TRBV27|13|TRBD1
CASSVYRGGGYTF
TGTGCCAGCAGTGTCTACAGGGGAGGCGGCTACACCTTC
>once|TRBJ2-5|TRBV27|14|NA
CASSRHPGKETQYF
TGTGCCAGCAGTCGACACCCCGGGAAAGAGACCCAGTACTTC
>NA|TRBJ2-2|TRBV6-1|17|TRBD2
CASSVSSGGAGTGELFF
TGTGCCAGCAGTGTATCTAGCGGGGGGGCCGGAACCGGGGAGCTGTTTTTT
>NA|TRBJ1-3|TRBV19|15|NA
CASGGDVLSGNTIYF
TGTGCCAGTGGGGGAGATGTCCTATCTGGAAACACCATATATTTT
>NA|TRBJ2-2|TRBV9|17|TRBD2
CASSASFLRGGTGELFF
TGTGCCAGCAGCGCCTCTTTTTTGCGGGGGGGCACCGGGGAGCTGTTTTTT
>NA|TRBJ1-5|TRBV2|14|NA
CASSDGQGSQPQHF
TGTGCCAGCAGTGACGGTCAGGGCAGTCAGCCCCAGCATTTT
>NA|TRBJ1-2|TRBV9|17|NA
CASSVVQVFPRDYGYTF
TGTGCCAGCAGCGTAGTACAGGTGTTCCCGAGGGACTATGGCTACACCTTC
>NA|TRBJ2-2|TRBV5-1|16|TRBD2
CASSQGTSGSTGELFF
TGCGCCAGCAGCCAGGGGACTAGCGGGTCCACCGGGGAGCTGTTTTTT
>NA|TRBJ1-1|TRBV5-4|14|TRBD1
CASSPGQGNTEAFF
TGTGCCAGCAGCCCAGGACAGGGGAACACTGAAGCTTTCTTT
>NA|TRBJ2-3|TRBV4-3|16|NA
CASSQAILVSTDTQYF
TGCGCCAGCAGCCAAGCCATTCTGGTTAGCACAGATACGCAGTATTTT
>NA|TRBJ2-1|TRBV19|15|TRBD1
CASSPTGSSYNEQFF
TGTGCCAGTAGTCCGACAGGGAGCTCCTACAATGAGCAGTTCTTC
>NA|TRBJ1-4|TRBV2|11|NA
CASSGEGELFF
TGTGCCAGCAGCGGGGAGGGAGAACTGTTTTTT